This T cell receptor (beta chain) was sequenced for a study of cytomegalovirus exposure and HLA in healthy donors. This clone turned up a few times. Germline V gives CDR1 MNHEY, CDR2 SVGAGI. J was trimmed by 0 bases and V by 6 bases; bases with no gene match: 6. The CDR3 spans 15 residues. Profiled with immunoSEQ multiplex PCR; TCRdb holds only in-frame clones, not every one. The sample includes 150,000 to 200,000 clones, around 86% of them seen just once. This chain joins TRBV6-5 and TRBJ1-1; 8 bases line up with TRBD1. The TCR originated in a man aged 30-40 years in good health and CMV-seropositive. Input material: PBMCs. The CDR3 loop reads CASRPDRAVNTEAFF. CDR3 DNA sequence: TGTGCCAGCAGACCGGACAGGGCGGTGAACACTGAAGCTTTCTTT.